The 20 T cell receptor beta chains reported below all come from one sample, sequenced in a study of T-cell reconstitution after alpha-beta-depleted transplantation in children. The library targeted TCRbeta and was prepared with unique molecular identifiers. TCRdb reanalysed the PCR reads using MiXCR and keeps one entry per CDR3 protein. The table has a few hundred thousand distinct CDR3 sequences, over 9.5% seen once; the top ten hold over 4.5%. The sample was PBMCs from the stem cell graft donor, taken from the stem cell graft. These receptors all stem from a human donor who donated a stem cell graft to a child with SCID.

The rearrangement links TRBV7-8 to TRBJ1-1; TRBD1 agrees at 8 bases. The CDR3 loop spans 14 amino acids. Trimming cost V 5 bases and J 5 bases; bases outside gene matches: 7. Germline loops: CDR1 SGHVS, CDR2 FQNEAQ. The CDR3 region is CASSHDRGWTEAFF. The CDR3, as DNA: TGTGCCAGCAGCCACGACAGGGGTTGGACTGAAGCTTTCTTT.

This clonotype was observed at least ten times. The gene calls are TRBV11-2 and TRBJ2-1; 16 nucleotides align to TRBD2. Looked up from germline, CDR1 is SGHAT and CDR2 is FQNNGV. The CDR3 runs to 21 residues. Unmatched junction bases numbered 9, after V lost 0 bases and J lost 1 base. The CDR3 spells CASSLEPGLAGGPKSYNEQFF. CDR3 DNA sequence: TGTGCCAGCAGCTTAGAGCCGGGACTAGCGGGGGGGCCTAAATCCTACAATGAGCAGTTCTTC.

This clonotype has ten or more counts. This rearrangement joins TRBV20-1 to TRBJ2-7; 7 bases are shared with TRBD1. CDR1 is DFQATT and CDR2 is SNEGSKA in the germline V gene (reference sequence). J lost 5 bases, V lost 5 bases, and 12 bases had no gene match. The CDR3 covers 14 residues. The CDR3 loop reads CSAYDRVSSNEQYF. The CDR3 DNA is TGCAGTGCTTATGACAGGGTGTCTTCCAACGAGCAGTACTTC.

This clonotype appeared a few times. The chain is built from TRBV7-2 and TRBJ1-2; D is perhaps TRBD1 (6 bases). Trimming pared 2 bases from V and 1 base from J, leaving 14 bases between. This CDR3 spans 16 amino acids. Germline values: CDR1 SGHTA, CDR2 FQGNSA. The CDR3 protein is CASSLNPRGFNYGYTF. CDR3 in DNA: TGTGCCAGCAGCTTAAATCCAAGGGGGTTTAACTATGGCTACACCTTC.

This clonotype was observed at least ten times. The chain has TRBV20-1 and TRBJ1-2, with a tentative D call TRBD1 (5 bases). The CDR3 contains 16 residues. CDR1 and CDR2 from the germline V gene are DFQATT and SNEGSKA (reference sequence). With 1 base removed from V and 4 bases from J, the gap between germline ends came to 19 bases. This CDR3 is CSARAGPGLLPYGYTF. The CDR3 DNA follows: TGCAGTGCTAGAGCGGGGCCGGGACTCCTTCCCTATGGCTACACCTTC.

The table lists this clonotype with a few counts. The rearrangement links TRBV3-1 to TRBJ2-7, with 12 bases fitting TRBD2. CDR3 length: 15 amino acids. V trimming: 5 bases; J trimming: 2 bases; junction bases outside the gene matches: 4. In germline, CDR1 is LGHDT, CDR2 YNNKEL (reference sequence). DNA of the CDR3: TGTGCCAGCAGCAACCTAGCGGGGGGGGCCTACGAGCAGTACTTC. Amino acid sequence: CASSNLAGGAYEQYF.

The table lists this clonotype with many counts. V and J are TRBV5-1 and TRBJ2-1; D assignment may be TRBD1 or TRBD2 (6 bases each). V dropped 7 bases and J dropped 8 bases, with 19 bases sitting between them. Germline-derived CDR1 and CDR2 are SGHRS and YFSETQ. The CDR3 spans 14 residues. The DNA of the CDR3 is TGCGCCAGCCGAGAAGGGGGAGGAGTTGATGAGCAGTTCTTC. Translating it yields CASREGGGVDEQFF.

There are many counts of this clonotype. The chain employs TRBV20-1 and TRBJ1-4; a possible D gene is TRBD1 (6 bases). Germline assignment: CDR1 DFQATT and CDR2 SNEGSKA (reference sequence). The germline V and J ends were trimmed by 3 bases and 7 bases, with 12 bases remaining between them. The CDR3 sequence is 13 residues long. This CDR3 reads CSASSGAREKLFF. Written as DNA, the CDR3 is TGCAGTGCTAGTTCAGGGGCTCGTGAAAAACTGTTTTTT.

This clonotype appeared many times. V gene TRBV2 combines with J gene TRBJ1-5, with TRBD1 matching 8 bases. Germline V gene data show CDR1 as SNHLY and CDR2 as FYNNEI. J lost 6 bases, V lost 5 bases, and 9 bases had no gene match. This CDR3 contains 15 residues. This CDR3 is CASSMTGVTSQPQHF. CDR3 nucleotides: TGTGCCAGCAGTATGACAGGGGTCACAAGTCAGCCCCAGCATTTT. Together with reference TRBV2 and TRBJ1-5, the CDR3 gives the full variable domain: EPEVTQTPSHQVTQMGQEVILRCVPISNHLYFYWYRQILGQKVEFLVSFYNNEISEKSEIFDDQFSVERPDGSNFTLKIRSTKLEDSAMYFCASSMTGVTSQPQHFGDGTRLSIL.

This clonotype was seen at least ten times. The rearrangement uses TRBV28 and TRBJ2-2; 7 bases agree with TRBD1. Per germline, CDR1 MDHEN and CDR2 SYDVKM. V shed 4 bases, J shed 3 bases, and the junction held 5 bases outside the gene matches. The CDR3 totals 15 residues. The CDR3 DNA sequence: TGTGCCAGCAGTTCACCAGGGACAGACACCGGGGAGCTGTTTTTT. It translates to CASSSPGTDTGELFF.

This clonotype occurred many times. The chain is built from TRBV2 and TRBJ2-7; no clear D. The germline V gene encodes CDR1 SNHLY and CDR2 FYNNEI. Trimming removed 3 bases from V and 2 bases from J, with 8 bases in between. This CDR3 spans 13 amino acids. The CDR3 region is CASSDSIAYEQYF. DNA of the CDR3: TGTGCCAGCAGTGACTCTATAGCCTACGAGCAGTACTTC.

This clonotype has a count of ten or more. The chain has TRBV5-5 and TRBJ2-7; TRBD1 matches at 10 bases. The CDR3 is 15 amino acids. Germline V gene data show CDR1 as SGHKS and CDR2 as YYEKEE (reference sequence). V trimming: 1 base; J trimming: 7 bases; junction bases outside the gene matches: 8. The CDR3 DNA follows: TGTGCCAGCAGCTTGTCCGGACAGGGGGGCCGGGAGCAGTACTTC. It specifies CASSLSGQGGREQYF.

This clonotype was counted many times. The rearrangement joins TRBV5-1 to TRBJ1-1; maybe TRBD1 (5 bases). This CDR3 spans 15 amino acids. Germline CDR1 is SGHRS and CDR2 is YFSETQ. The V and J ends lost 0 bases and 5 bases respectively, with 14 bases between them. CDR3 residues: CASSLAGAGGTEAFF. CDR3 nucleotides: TGCGCCAGCAGCTTGGCCGGGGCAGGTGGTACTGAAGCTTTCTTT.

This clonotype was seen many times. This chain joins TRBV10-3 and TRBJ1-3; D is unresolved. CDR3 size: 16 residues. V lost 3 bases and J lost 0, with 12 bases in between. Germline CDR1 ENHRY, CDR2 SYGVKD. Here the CDR3 DNA reads TGTGCCATCAGTGAAAAGGCAATCTCCTCTGGAAACACCATATATTTT. Protein: CAISEKAISSGNTIYF.

In this sample, this clonotype turned up many times. The rearrangement uses TRBV7-2 and TRBJ1-2; 9 nucleotides line up with TRBD1. CDR3 length equals 13 residues. CDR1 SGHTA and CDR2 FQGNSA come from the germline V gene. The junction had 1 base not matched to a gene; V was cut back by 6 bases and J by 2 bases. This chain's CDR3 is CASRGTGNYGYTF. CDR3 coding DNA: TGTGCCAGCAGAGGGACAGGGAACTATGGCTACACCTTC.

There are many counts of this clonotype. This chain links TRBV20-1 with TRBJ1-2, with 7 bases that match TRBD1. The J segment lost 7 bases and the V segment lost 0 bases, leaving 11 bases of the junction unmatched. CDR1 DFQATT and CDR2 SNEGSKA come from the germline V gene (reference sequence). The CDR3 has 15 residues. CDR3 DNA: TGCAGTGCTAGAGATGGGACAGAGAATTGGGGTGGCTACACCTTC. The encoded protein is CSARDGTENWGGYTF.

This clonotype was seen repeatedly, ten times or more. The J gene is TRBJ1-5, the V gene TRBV20-1; D is unresolved. Trimming removed 3 bases from V and 5 bases from J, with 8 bases in between. The CDR3 is 12 residues long. Looked up from germline, CDR1 is DFQATT and CDR2 is SNEGSKA (reference sequence). CDR3 sequence reads: CSASYGDQPQHF. CDR3 sequence (DNA): TGCAGTGCTAGTTACGGCGATCAGCCCCAGCATTTT.

This clonotype was found many times. The chain carries TRBV7-8 and TRBJ2-2, with 11 bases aligning to TRBD2. CDR1 is SGHVS and CDR2 is FQNEAQ in the germline V gene. V shed 5 bases, J shed 5 bases, and the junction held 4 bases outside the gene matches. The CDR3 has 15 residues. The CDR3 loop is CASSPIAGGTGELFF. For the CDR3, the DNA is TGTGCCAGCAGCCCCATAGCGGGAGGGACCGGGGAGCTGTTTTTT.

The V and J genes are TRBV18 and TRBJ1-2; TRBD1 aligns across 9 bases. Trimming took 6 bases from V and 5 from J; bases not matched to a gene: 13. Germline CDR1 is KGHSH and CDR2 is LQKENI. The CDR3 length is 16 residues. CDR3 loop: CASSRTGQGFGYGYTF. CDR3 coding DNA: TGTGCCAGCTCCCGAACGGGACAGGGATTTGGGTATGGCTACACCTTC.

This clonotype was seen many times. The gene calls are TRBV5-1 and TRBJ2-7, with 8 bases fitting TRBD1. Germline V gene lookup returns CDR1 SGHRS and CDR2 YFSETQ. This CDR3 has 13 residues. V trimming: 7 bases; J trimming: 0 bases; junction bases outside the gene matches: 3. The CDR3 DNA is TGCGCCAGCGGGGGACAGGACTCCTACGAGCAGTACTTC. Translating gives CASGGQDSYEQYF.